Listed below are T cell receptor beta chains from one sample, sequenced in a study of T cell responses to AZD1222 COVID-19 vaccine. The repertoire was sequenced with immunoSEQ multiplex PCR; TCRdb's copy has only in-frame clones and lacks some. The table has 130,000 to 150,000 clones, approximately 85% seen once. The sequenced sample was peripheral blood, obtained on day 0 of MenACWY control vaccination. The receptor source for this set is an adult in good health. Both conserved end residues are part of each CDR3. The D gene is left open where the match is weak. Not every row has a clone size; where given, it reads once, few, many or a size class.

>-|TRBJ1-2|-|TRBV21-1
TGTGCCAGCAGCAAGGGACAGGGAATGAGCTATGGCTACACCTTC
CASSKGQGMSYGYTF
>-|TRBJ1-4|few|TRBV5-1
TGCGCCAGCAGCCGGGGACAAGGCGGGGAAAAACTGTTTTTT
CASSRGQGGEKLFF
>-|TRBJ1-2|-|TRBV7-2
TGTGCCAGCAGCTTAGTTCAGGTCGGCGGCTACACCTTC
CASSLVQVGGYTF
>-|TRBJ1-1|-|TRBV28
TGTGCCAGCAGTTTCTTTGGGGGCAGGGGGAACACTGAAGCTTTCTTT
CASSFFGGRGNTEAFF
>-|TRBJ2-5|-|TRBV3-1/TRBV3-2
TGTGCCAGCAGCCAATTTGCGGCAGGGGAGCCCTTGGAGACCCAGTACTTC
CASSQFAAGEPLETQYF
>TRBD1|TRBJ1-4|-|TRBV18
TGTGCCAGCTCCGAAGGGACAGCACATGAAAAACTGTTTTTT
CASSEGTAHEKLFF
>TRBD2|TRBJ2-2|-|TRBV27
TGTGCCAGCAAAGGCGGGGGGAACACCGGGGAGCTGTTTTTT
CASKGGGNTGELFF
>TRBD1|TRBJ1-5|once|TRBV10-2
TGCGCCAGCAGTCTCGACAGGGGTCAGCCCCAGCATTTT
CASSLDRGQPQHF
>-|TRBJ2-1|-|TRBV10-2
TGCGCCAGCAGCGAAGACTATATCCAGGAGCAGTTCTTC
CASSEDYIQEQFF
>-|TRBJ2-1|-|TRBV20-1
TGCATGGGGGTCAGTGGAAATGAGCAGTTCTTC
CMGVSGNEQFF
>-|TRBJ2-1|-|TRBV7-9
TGTGCCAGCAGCTTGGCTGAGCAGTTCTTC
CASSLAEQFF
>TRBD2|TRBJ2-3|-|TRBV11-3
TGTGCCAGCAGCGCCAGGACTAGCGGGGGGTTGGCGCAGTATTTT
CASSARTSGGLAQYF
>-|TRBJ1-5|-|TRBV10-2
TGCGCCAGCTCCCCAGCCCGGGGAGGGAGCAATCAGCCCCAGCATTTT
CASSPARGGSNQPQHF
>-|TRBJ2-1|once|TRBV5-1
TGCGCCAGCAGCTTGAGCAATGAGCAGTTCTTC
CASSLSNEQFF
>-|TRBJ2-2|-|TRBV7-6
TGTGCCAGCAGCCCCACGGGGGCGCCCATTCAAGGGGAGCTGTTTTTT
CASSPTGAPIQGELFF
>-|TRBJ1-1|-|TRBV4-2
TGTGCCAGCAGCCAAGATTCCAAGAACACTGAAGCTTTCTTT
CASSQDSKNTEAFF
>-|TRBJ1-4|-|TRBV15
TGTGCCACCAGTAGATCGGGACCGCTTAATGAAAAACTGTTTTTT
CATSRSGPLNEKLFF
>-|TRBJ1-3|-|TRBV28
TGTGCCAGCAGTTTTATGTTCCACTCCTCTGGAAACACCATATATTTT
CASSFMFHSSGNTIYF
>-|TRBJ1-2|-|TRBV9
TGTGCCAGCAGCGTAGGAAGTCATTCAAACTATGGCTACACCTTC
CASSVGSHSNYGYTF
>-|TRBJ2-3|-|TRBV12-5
TGTGCTAGTGGTTTGGGGGGTGTGGGAGATACGCAGTATTTT
CASGLGGVGDTQYF
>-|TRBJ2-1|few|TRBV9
TGTGCCAGCAGCGTAGACGGGGGCTCCTACAATGAGCAGTTCTTC
CASSVDGGSYNEQFF
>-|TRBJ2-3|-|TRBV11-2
TGTGCCAGCAGCTTTAGTACAATTTTAGATACGCAGTATTTT
CASSFSTILDTQYF
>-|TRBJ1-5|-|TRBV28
TGTGCCAGCAAGAGCAATCAGCCCCAGCATTTT
CASKSNQPQHF
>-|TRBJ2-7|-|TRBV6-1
TGTGCCAGCAGTGAACTGAGGACCTACGAGCAGTACTTC
CASSELRTYEQYF
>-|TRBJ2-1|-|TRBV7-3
TGTGCCAGCAGCCAACAGGGCGGAAACTACAATGAGCAGTTCTTC
CASSQQGGNYNEQFF
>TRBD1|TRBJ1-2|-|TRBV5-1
TGCGCCAGCAGCTTGGCCCTGGGACAGCTGGAGGGCTACACCTTC
CASSLALGQLEGYTF
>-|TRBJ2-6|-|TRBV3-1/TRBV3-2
TGTGCCAGCAGCCCCATCCGGGGGGCCAACGTCCTGACTTTC
CASSPIRGANVLTF
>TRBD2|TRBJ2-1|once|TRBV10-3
TGTGCCATCAGTGACCCTAGCGGGGCCGTCTCCTACAATGAGCAGTTCTTC
CAISDPSGAVSYNEQFF
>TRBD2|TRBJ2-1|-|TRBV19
TGTGCCAGTAGTATTAGCGGCGGGGGGGCCTACTACAATGAGCAGTTCTTC
CASSISGGGAYYNEQFF
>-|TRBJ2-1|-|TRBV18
TGTGCCAGCTCACCACGCGAAGGTGATGAGCAGTTCTTC
CASSPREGDEQFF
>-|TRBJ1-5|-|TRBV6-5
TGTGCCAGCAGTTCGGACAGTAGGAGCAATCAGCCCCAGCATTTT
CASSSDSRSNQPQHF
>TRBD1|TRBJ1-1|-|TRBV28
TGTGCCAGCAGGGGGACAGGGGGCCTGAGCACTGAAGCTTTCTTT
CASRGTGGLSTEAFF
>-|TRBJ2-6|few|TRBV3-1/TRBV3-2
TGTGCCAGCAGCCCGAACTTCATCACTGGGGCCAACGTCCTGACTTTC
CASSPNFITGANVLTF
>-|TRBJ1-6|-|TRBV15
TGTGCCACCAGCAGAGACCCAGGGTCACCCCTCCACTTT
CATSRDPGSPLHF
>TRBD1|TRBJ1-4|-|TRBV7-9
TGTGCCAGCAGCTCGGCGGGACAGGGTAGGGAAAAACTGTTTTTT
CASSSAGQGREKLFF
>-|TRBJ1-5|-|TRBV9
TGTGCCAGCAGCGTCGGGACATTGAGCAATCAGCCCCAGCATTTT
CASSVGTLSNQPQHF
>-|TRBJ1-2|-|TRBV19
TGTGCCAGCCAAAGAGGGACCGTGCGCGAGGGCTACACCTTC
CASQRGTVREGYTF
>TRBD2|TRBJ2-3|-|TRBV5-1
TGCGCCAGCAGCCGTAGCGGGGGGTCTACAGATACGCAGTATTTT
CASSRSGGSTDTQYF
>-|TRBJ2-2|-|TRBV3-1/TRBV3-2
TGTGCCAGCACCCACGCGGGACCCGCCGGGGAGCTGTTTTTT
CASTHAGPAGELFF
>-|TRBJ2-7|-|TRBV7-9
TGTGCCAGCAGCTTAGAGGGGGGGCCCTACGAGCAGTACTTC
CASSLEGGPYEQYF
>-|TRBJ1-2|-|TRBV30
TGTGCCTGGAGTGACCGACGACTAAACTATGGCTACACCTTC
CAWSDRRLNYGYTF
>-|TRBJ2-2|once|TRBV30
TGTGCCTGGAGTATAAGTGGGTGGGGGCCGAACACCGGGGAGCTGTTTTTT
CAWSISGWGPNTGELFF
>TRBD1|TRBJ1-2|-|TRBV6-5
TGTGCCAGCAGTTCCGGGACAGGGGGAAAAAGCTACACCTTC
CASSSGTGGKSYTF
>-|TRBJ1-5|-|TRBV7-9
TGTGCCAGCAGCTTAGAGAGGGGTTCTCCCCAGCATTTT
CASSLERGSPQHF
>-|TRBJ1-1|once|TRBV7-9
TGTGCCAGCAGCCACAGGGCCCTGAACACTGAAGCTTTCTTT
CASSHRALNTEAFF
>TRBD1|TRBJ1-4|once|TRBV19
TGTGCCAGTAGTTTGGGACAGCCGGAGGGAAGACTGTTTTTT
CASSLGQPEGRLFF
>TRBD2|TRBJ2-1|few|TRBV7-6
TGTGCCAGCAGCTATCTTGGGAGCGGGGGGAGCTCCTACAATGAGCAGTTCTTC
CASSYLGSGGSSYNEQFF
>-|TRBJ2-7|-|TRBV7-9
TGTGCCAGCAGCTTAGGTGACACCCTCTCCTACGAGCAGTACTTC
CASSLGDTLSYEQYF
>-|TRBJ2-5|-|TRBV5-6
TGTGCCAGCAGCTTTGCCCGGCAAGAGACCCAGTACTTC
CASSFARQETQYF
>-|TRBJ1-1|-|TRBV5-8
TGTGCCAGCCTCAGGGGCCGGAGCACTGAAGCTTTCTTT
CASLRGRSTEAFF
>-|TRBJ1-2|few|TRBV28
TGTGCCACCCCCGCACCAGACAGCCTCGGCTACACCTTC
CATPAPDSLGYTF
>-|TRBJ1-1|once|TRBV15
TGTGCCACCAGCTTATTAAACACTGAAGCTTTCTTT
CATSLLNTEAFF
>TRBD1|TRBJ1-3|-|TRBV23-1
TGCGCCAGCAGTCAATCAGACACTCCAAGGGGGGACAGGGGTTCGGGAAACACCATATATTTT
CASSQSDTPRGDRGSGNTIYF
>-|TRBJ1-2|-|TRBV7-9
TGTGCCAGCAGCTTAGGTGGGATAAGCTACACCTTC
CASSLGGISYTF
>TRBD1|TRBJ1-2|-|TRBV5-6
TGTGCCAGCAGCTTGTACAGGGGGAACTATGGCTACACCTTC
CASSLYRGNYGYTF
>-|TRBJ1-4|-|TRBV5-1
TGCGCCAGCAGCCCCCCTTATGGACATAATGAAAAACTGTTTTTT
CASSPPYGHNEKLFF
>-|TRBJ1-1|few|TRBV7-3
TGTGCCAGCAGCTTAACGGGCGGAAAGTTGAACACTGAAGCTTTCTTT
CASSLTGGKLNTEAFF
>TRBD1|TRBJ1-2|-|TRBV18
TGTGCCAGCTCATACACCGGGACCCAGGGGGATGGCTACACCTTC
CASSYTGTQGDGYTF
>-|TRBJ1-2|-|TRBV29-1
TGCAGCGTTGAATCAGGGGCCGGTAACTATGGCTACACCTTC
CSVESGAGNYGYTF